This T cell receptor beta chain was identified in a study of T cell repertoires and leukemia-associated antigens. Via MiXCR, TCRdb re-called the 5' RACE reads, giving one row per CDR3 protein. This sample has 11,000 to 15,000 distinct CDR3 sequences, with over 30% found just once. There are many counts of this clonotype. Its antigen is unknown. Germline V gene data show CDR1 as MGHRA and CDR2 as YSYEKL. There are 13 residues in the CDR3. The germline V and J ends were trimmed by 0 bases and 13 bases, with 13 bases remaining between them. V usage is TRBV4-1 and J usage is TRBJ2-4; D remains ambiguous. The specimen sequenced was CD3+ T cells sorted from blood and cultured. The TCR was taken from a female donor in good health. CDR3 region: CASSQDSPVTQYF. DNA of the CDR3: TGCGCCAGCAGCCAAGATTCACCCGTTACCCAGTACTTC.